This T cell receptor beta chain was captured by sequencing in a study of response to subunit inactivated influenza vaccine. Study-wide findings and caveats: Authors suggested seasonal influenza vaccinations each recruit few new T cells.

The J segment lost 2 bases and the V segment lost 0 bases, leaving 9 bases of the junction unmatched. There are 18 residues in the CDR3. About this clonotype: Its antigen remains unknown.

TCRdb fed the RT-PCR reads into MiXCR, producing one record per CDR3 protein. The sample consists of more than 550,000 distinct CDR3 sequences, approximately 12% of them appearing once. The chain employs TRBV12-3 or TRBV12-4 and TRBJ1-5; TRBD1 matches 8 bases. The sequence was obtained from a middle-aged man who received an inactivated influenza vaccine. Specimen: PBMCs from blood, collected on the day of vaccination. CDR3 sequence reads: CASSLAVLTGEGNQPQHF. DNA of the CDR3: TGTGCCAGCAGTTTAGCCGTCCTGACAGGGGAGGGCAATCAGCCCCAGCATTTT.